This TCR beta chain was recovered during a study of blood T cell repertoires in COVID-19. Study-wide background: COVID-19 samples, acute and convalescent, were from the United States, Italy and Spain.

Original methodology: Scientists estimated how many nucleated cells there were by amplifying reference gene primers. Only in-frame clones appear in the TCRdb table, and some are missing; sequencing was by immunoSEQ multiplex PCR. D and trimming come from the DNA, and the V and J calls and clone size come from that table. The sample includes about 440,000 clones, nearly 90% seen only once; the top ten take approximately 2%. CDR3 length: 17 residues. V was clipped by 0 bases and J by 1 base, with 15 bases between them. Germline CDR1 reads LGHNT; CDR2 reads FRNRAP. Assignments of participants to cohorts depended upon their own reported clinical history.

Specimen: PBMCs or T cells enriched from blood (not recorded which). The rearrangement links TRBV12-5 to TRBJ1-1; D is ambiguous. This clonotype was sampled from a woman aged 18-29 years with acute COVID-19. The CDR3 loop is CASGLVLYSQKNTEAFF. The CDR3 nucleotides read TGTGCTAGTGGTTTGGTACTTTACAGCCAGAAGAACACTGAAGCTTTCTTT.